One sample yielded the 29 T cell receptor beta chains listed below, sequenced in a study of beta chain features in type 1 diabetes. Investigators reverse transcribed all isolated RNA, so they sequenced expressed TCRB transcripts. The repertoire was sequenced with immunoSEQ multiplex PCR; TCRdb's copy has only in-frame clones and lacks some. The sample contains about 930,000 clones, about 17% of which appear only once. Sequences were obtained from naive CD4+ T cells from blood. The receptors were sampled from a young woman in good health.

V gene TRBV28 combines with J gene TRBJ2-3; TRBD2 aligns across 11 bases. The CDR3 runs to 14 residues. From germline, CDR1 is MDHEN and CDR2 SYDVKM. Losses at the gene ends were 3 bases for V and 6 bases for J; bases not matched to a gene: 2. In DNA form, the CDR3 reads TGTGCCAGCAGTTTCACTAGCGGGGGCGATACGCAGTATTTT. It translates to CASSFTSGGDTQYF.

V and J are TRBV11-2 and TRBJ2-7; TRBD1 agrees at 7 bases. CDR1 is SGHAT and CDR2 is FQNNGV in the germline V gene. This CDR3 is built from 14 residues. Trimming removed 5 bases from V and 2 bases from J; junction bases left unmatched: 6. The CDR3 DNA reads TGTGCCAGCAGCGGAACAGGGGTCCCCTACGAGCAGTACTTC. Translated: CASSGTGVPYEQYF.

The chain uses TRBV9 and TRBJ2-3, with no clear D. V gave up 2 bases and J gave up 5 bases, with 9 bases separating them. Germline CDR1 SGDLS, CDR2 YYNGEE. This CDR3 comprises 13 residues. CDR3 amino acids: CASSVRLLDTQYF. CDR3 coding DNA: TGTGCCAGCAGCGTCCGACTGCTAGATACGCAGTATTTT.

The chain uses TRBV6-6 and TRBJ2-1, with 11 bases that match TRBD2. Looked up from germline, CDR1 is MNHNY and CDR2 is SVGAGI (reference sequence). This CDR3 spans 13 amino acids. V lost 10 bases and J lost 3; bases outside the gene matches: 2. Here the CDR3 reads CAIGTSGYNEQFF. The CDR3 nucleotides are TGTGCCATCGGGACTAGCGGCTACAATGAGCAGTTCTTC.

This clone was recorded a few times. The rearrangement links TRBV6-4 to TRBJ2-1; TRBD2 might be the D (6 bases). Trimming took 4 bases from V and 5 from J, leaving 9 bases between them. The CDR3 spans 13 residues. CDR1 is MRHNA and CDR2 is SNTAGT in the germline V gene. CDR3: CASSVDYHNEQFF. The CDR3 DNA follows: TGTGCCAGCAGTGTGGACTACCACAATGAGCAGTTCTTC.

Only a few counts were recorded for this clone. The gene calls are TRBV2 and TRBJ2-3; possibly TRBD1 or TRBD2 for D (5 bases each). The CDR3 loop spans 15 amino acids. Germline V gives CDR1 SNHLY, CDR2 FYNNEI. The V end was cut by 6 bases, the J end by 2 bases, with 15 bases between. The CDR3 loop reads CASRSLRGHTDTQYF. CDR3 in DNA: TGTGCCAGCAGGTCTCTTCGGGGCCACACAGATACGCAGTATTTT.

In its sample, this clone was seen a few times. The chain combines TRBV4-1 with TRBJ2-3; D is possibly TRBD2 (5 bases). Trimming removed 1 base from V and 2 bases from J, with 10 bases in between. From germline, CDR1 is MGHRA and CDR2 YSYEKL. This CDR3 region has 15 residues. This CDR3 is CASSQVATTTDTQYF. The CDR3 DNA follows: TGCGCCAGCAGCCAAGTGGCGACTACCACAGATACGCAGTATTTT.

Only a few counts were recorded for this clone. Within the sample, other DNA sequences also encode this same CDR3. This rearrangement joins TRBV12-5 to TRBJ2-5, with 8 bases fitting TRBD1. Germline CDR1 reads LGHNT; CDR2 reads FRNRAP. The ends lost 6 bases at V and 5 bases at J; junction bases unmatched: 5. CDR3 length equals 13 residues. The CDR3 loop is CASGPDRGETQYF. The CDR3 bases are TGTGCTAGTGGGCCTGACAGGGGTGAGACCCAGTACTTC.

The chain has TRBV7-2 and TRBJ1-2; D might be TRBD1 (5 bases). Trimming removed 3 bases from V and 4 bases from J, with 9 bases in between. The germline gives CDR1 SGHTA, CDR2 FQGNSA. CDR3 length: 13 amino acids. Here the CDR3 reads CASSLIGGYGYTF. The CDR3 DNA sequence: TGTGCCAGCAGCTTGATTGGGGGCTATGGCTACACCTTC.

This clone came up a few times. The CDR3 DNA reads TGTGCCAGCAGCTTAGTACACGTGGGCAGGAACACCGGGGAGCTGTTTTTT. Translation gives CASSLVHVGRNTGELFF. This rearrangement joins TRBV7-2 to TRBJ2-2, with no clear D. The CDR3 length is 17 residues. The V gene's germline CDR1 is SGHTA and CDR2 FQGNSA. V was pared by 1 base and J by 1 base, with 13 bases between. Based on the CDR3 plus reference TRBV7-2 and TRBJ2-2, the full variable domain is GAGVSQSPSNKVTEKGKDVELRCDPISGHTALYWYRQSLGQGLEFLIYFQGNSAPDKSGLPSDRFSAERTGGSVSTLTIQRTQQEDSAVYLCASSLVHVGRNTGELFFGEGSRLTVL.

In its sample, this clone was seen many times. The chain is built from TRBV21-1 and TRBJ2-1. TRBV21-1 is reported as a pseudogene. CDR3 length equals 13 residues. Here the CDR3 reads CASSRTARNEQFF. The CDR3 DNA is TGTGCCAGCAGCAGGACCGCGAGGAATGAGCAGTTCTTC.

V gene TRBV19 combines with J gene TRBJ2-1, with 13 positions matching TRBD2. V trimming: 0 bases; J trimming: 0 bases; junction bases outside the gene matches: 11. This CDR3 has 21 amino acids. Germline-derived CDR1 and CDR2 are LNHDA and SQIVND (reference sequence). Here the CDR3 reads CASSIDRTSGSSGSSYNEQFF. In DNA, the CDR3 is TGTGCCAGTAGTATAGATAGGACTAGCGGGAGTTCCGGGAGCTCCTACAATGAGCAGTTCTTC.

In this sample, this clone turned up a few times. The chain carries TRBV21-1 and TRBJ1-5; the tabulated D call, TRBD1, remains unverified against the DNA. TRBV21-1 is marked as a pseudogene. The CDR3 contains 19 residues. The CDR3 region has the DNA TGTGCCAGCAGCAAAGAACCGGGACAGCCACCACTTTCTTATCAGCCCCAGCATTTT. It codes for CASSKEPGQPPLSYQPQHF.

In this sample, this clone turned up a few times. CDR3 sequence: CASSLTRDRGSDTQYF. DNA for the CDR3: TGTGCCAGCAGCTTAACGCGGGACAGGGGTTCGGATACGCAGTATTTT. The V gene is TRBV7-3, the J gene TRBJ2-3; TRBD1 matches 10 bases. CDR3 length equals 16 residues. Per germline, CDR1 SGHTA and CDR2 FQGTGA. After removal of 0 bases from V and 6 bases from J, the junction contained 6 bases not matched to a gene.

This clone was counted a few times. Other DNA sequences in the same sample also yield this CDR3. This rearrangement joins TRBV5-1 to TRBJ2-5, with a possible D match to TRBD1 (6 bases). CDR3 length equals 14 residues. Germline CDR1 is SGHRS and CDR2 is YFSETQ. Deletions cut 1 base from V and 3 bases from J, with 10 bases between. The CDR3 region is CASSLSPGEETQYF. CDR3 in DNA: TGCGCCAGCAGCTTGTCCCCAGGGGAAGAGACCCAGTACTTC.

This clone was counted between two and nine times. The chain has TRBV7-2 and TRBJ1-5; TRBD1 aligns across 7 bases. This CDR3 is 16 amino acids long. With 1 base clipped from V and 5 bases from J, the junction kept 8 bases outside the gene matches. CDR1 and CDR2 (germline): SGHTA, FQGNSA. CDR3 in amino acids: CASSLVPAQGYQPQHF. CDR3 in DNA: TGTGCCAGCAGCTTAGTTCCCGCACAGGGGTATCAGCCCCAGCATTTT.

The rearrangement links TRBV6-5 to TRBJ1-2, with a possible D match to TRBD1 (5 bases). Per germline, CDR1 MNHEY and CDR2 SVGAGI. Trimming took 0 bases from V and 3 from J, leaving 11 bases between them. The CDR3 sequence is 15 residues long. The CDR3 DNA follows: TGTGCCAGCAGTTACTCAGCCGGGGCGGACTATGGCTACACCTTC. Amino acids: CASSYSAGADYGYTF.

This clone was counted only a few times. V gene TRBV4-2 combines with J gene TRBJ2-6, with 8 bases lining up with TRBD1. Germline CDR1 LGHNA, CDR2 YNFKEQ. The CDR3 runs 17 residues. V was clipped by 2 bases and J by 2 bases; unmatched bases: 5. The CDR3 coding sequence is TGTGCCAGCAGCCAAACAGACAGGGGAGCTGGGGCCAACGTCCTGACTTTC. Amino acid sequence: CASSQTDRGAGANVLTF.

V and J are TRBV13 and TRBJ2-2; D might be TRBD1 or TRBD2, each matching 5 bases. Per germline, CDR1 PRHDT and CDR2 FYEKMQ (reference sequence). This CDR3 spans 19 amino acids. V lost 5 bases and J 0 bases, leaving 22 bases between the germline ends. The CDR3 DNA is TGTGCCAGCAGCCACTTGAGGGGCGTACTACGCGCGAACACCGGGGAGCTGTTTTTT. Its protein is CASSHLRGVLRANTGELFF. Full variable domain (rest looked up from reference TRBV13 and TRBJ2-2): AAGVIQSPRHLIKEKRETATLKCYPIPRHDTVYWYQQGPGQDPQFLISFYEKMQSDKGSIPDRFSAQQFSDYHSELNMSSLELGDSALYFCASSHLRGVLRANTGELFFGEGSRLTVL.

The chain has TRBV7-8 and TRBJ1-5; 9 bases are shared with TRBD1. V was clipped by 5 bases and J by 1 base; unmatched bases: 18. The CDR3 runs 20 residues. Germline-derived CDR1 and CDR2 are SGHVS and FQNEAQ. The CDR3 here is CASSPTPGTGPMGSNQPQHF. The CDR3 DNA sequence: TGTGCCAGCAGCCCCACACCCGGGACAGGGCCCATGGGAAGCAATCAGCCCCAGCATTTT.

This clone was seen more than once but under ten times. The chain joins TRBV10-1 to TRBJ1-5; D call uncertain. The germline V gene encodes CDR1 WNHNN and CDR2 SYGVQD (reference sequence). This CDR3 region has 13 residues. V was cut by 3 bases and J by 5 bases, with 8 bases left in between. CDR3 region: CASSDGHDQPQHF. The CDR3 DNA follows: TGCGCCAGCAGTGACGGGCACGATCAGCCCCAGCATTTT.

The chain is built from TRBV7-2 and TRBJ2-2, with D possibly called TRBD1 or TRBD2 (6 bases each). The V end lost 7 bases, the J end lost 4 bases, and 19 bases lay between the germline ends. Germline CDR1 is SGHTA and CDR2 is FQGNSA. This CDR3 has 16 amino acids. The CDR3 region is CASTQLGGRLTGELFF. DNA of the CDR3: TGTGCCAGCACCCAGTTAGGGGGGCGGCTCACCGGGGAGCTGTTTTTT.

This clone was observed a few times. The V call is TRBV4-2, the J call TRBJ2-5; 10 positions agree with TRBD2. The CDR3 has 16 residues. Germline loops: CDR1 LGHNA, CDR2 YNFKEQ. The trim removed 1 base at V and 6 bases at J, leaving 8 bases unmatched. The CDR3, as DNA: TGTGCCAGCAGCCAAGGGCCAGCGGGAGGGCCTCAGACCCAGTACTTC. Encoded protein: CASSQGPAGGPQTQYF.

This clone came up a few times. This chain connects TRBV7-2 to TRBJ2-3; D is possibly TRBD1 (6 bases). CDR3 length: 15 residues. Trimming pared 5 bases from V and 0 bases from J, leaving 12 bases between. CDR1 is SGHTA and CDR2 is FQGNSA in the germline V gene. CDR3 nucleotide sequence: TGTGCCAGCAGCATAAACAGGGCTAGCACAGATACGCAGTATTTT. This codes for CASSINRASTDTQYF.

This clone was counted only a few times. The chain links TRBV6-5 to TRBJ1-2, with a possible D match to TRBD1 (5 bases). This CDR3 is built from 12 residues. V dropped 6 bases and J dropped 10 bases, with 15 bases sitting between them. Germline lookup yields CDR1 MNHEY and CDR2 SVGAGI. This CDR3 is CASSLGYGTYTF. CDR3 DNA: TGTGCCAGCAGCCTGGGGTATGGGACCTACACCTTC.

There are a few counts of this clone. The chain recombines TRBV6-5 with TRBJ2-1, with D unresolved. Germline values: CDR1 MNHEY, CDR2 SVGAGI. The CDR3 contains 11 residues. Trimming removed 8 bases at V and 12 bases at J, with 14 bases between. CDR3 sequence reads: CASGAEVGQFF. The CDR3 coding sequence is TGTGCCAGCGGAGCCGAGGTAGGGCAGTTCTTC.

The sample holds a few counts of this clone. This rearrangement joins TRBV5-1 to TRBJ2-5, with 10 bases that match TRBD2. In germline, CDR1 is SGHRS, CDR2 YFSETQ. There are 13 residues in the CDR3. V lost 6 bases to trimming and J lost 5 bases; unmatched junction nucleotides: 4. The CDR3, as DNA: TGCGCCAGCACTAGCGGGAGCGGTGAGACCCAGTACTTC. Residues: CASTSGSGETQYF.

The rearrangement uses TRBV5-1 and TRBJ1-5; D not resolved. Germline V gene sequence: CDR1 SGHRS, CDR2 YFSETQ. The CDR3 length is 16 residues. The V end lost 0 bases, the J end lost 4 bases, and 14 bases lay between the germline ends. Here the CDR3 reads CASSLANQGINQPQHF. Written as DNA, the CDR3 is TGCGCCAGCAGCTTGGCCAATCAAGGAATTAATCAGCCCCAGCATTTT.

The table lists this clone with a few counts. The chain combines TRBV18 with TRBJ1-1; 7 bases line up with TRBD1. The CDR3 runs 16 residues. V trimming: 0 bases; J trimming: 6 bases; junction bases outside the gene matches: 10. The germline CDR1 and CDR2 sequences are KGHSH and LQKENI. The CDR3 region is CASSPPTGSLVPEAFF. The CDR3 DNA follows: TGTGCCAGCTCACCACCGACAGGGTCGTTGGTCCCTGAAGCTTTCTTT.